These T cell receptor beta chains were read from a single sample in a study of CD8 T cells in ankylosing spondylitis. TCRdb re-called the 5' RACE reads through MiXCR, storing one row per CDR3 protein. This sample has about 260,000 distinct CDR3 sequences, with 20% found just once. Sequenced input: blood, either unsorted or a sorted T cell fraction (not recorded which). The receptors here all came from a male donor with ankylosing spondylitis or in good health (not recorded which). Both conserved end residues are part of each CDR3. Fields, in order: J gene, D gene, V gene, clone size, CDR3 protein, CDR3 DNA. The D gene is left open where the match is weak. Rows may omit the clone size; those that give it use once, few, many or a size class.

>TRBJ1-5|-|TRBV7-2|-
CASSFPGGAQHF
TGTGCCAGCAGCTTCCCCGGGGGGGCCCAACATTTT
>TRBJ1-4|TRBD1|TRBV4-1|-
CASSQDFGQEFLLPEKLFF
TGCGCCAGCAGCCAAGATTTTGGACAGGAATTTCTACTTCCGGAAAAACTGTTTTTT
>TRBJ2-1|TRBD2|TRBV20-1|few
CSARTSGRFEQFF
TGCAGTGCACGGACTAGCGGGAGGTTTGAGCAGTTCTTC
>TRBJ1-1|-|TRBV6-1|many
CASSQGQADTEAFF
TGTGCCAGCAGCCAAGGGCAGGCGGACACTGAAGCTTTCTTT
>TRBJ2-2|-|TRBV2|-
CASSEAGAGTGELFF
TGTGCCAGCAGTGAAGCAGGGGCGGGTACCGGGGAGCTGTTTTTT
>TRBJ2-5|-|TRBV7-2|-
CASSPKSAGAIKETQYF
TGTGCCAGCAGCCCTAAGTCTGCGGGGGCAATCAAAGAGACCCAGTACTTC
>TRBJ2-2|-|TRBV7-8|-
CASSLLQQQVAGELFF
TGTGCCAGCAGCCTCCTCCAGCAACAAGTAGCCGGGGAGCTGTTTTTT
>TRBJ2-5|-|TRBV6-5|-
CASSYAPTQETQYF
TGTGCCAGCAGTTATGCCCCCACCCAAGAGACCCAGTACTTC
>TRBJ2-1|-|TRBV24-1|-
CATSDAGNDFHNEQFF
TGTGCCACCAGTGACGCGGGAAACGATTTTCACAATGAGCAGTTCTTC
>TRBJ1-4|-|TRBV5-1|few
CASSLAGGTGEKLFF
TGCGCCAGCAGCTTGGCCGGCGGGACGGGTGAAAAACTGTTTTTT
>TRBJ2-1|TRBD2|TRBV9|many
CASSPSGVVYNEQFF
TGTGCCAGCAGCCCTAGCGGCGTGGTCTACAATGAGCAGTTCTTC
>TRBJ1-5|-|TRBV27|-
CASSLAGQQDQPQHF
TGTGCCAGCAGTTTAGCGGGGCAGCAAGATCAGCCCCAGCATTTT
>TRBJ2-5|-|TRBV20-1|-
CSARTGTSQETQYF
TGCAGTGCTAGAACCGGGACTTCACAAGAGACCCAGTACTTC
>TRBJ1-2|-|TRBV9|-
CASSVDGGGYTF
TGTGCCAGCAGCGTAGATGGTGGCGGCTACACCTTC
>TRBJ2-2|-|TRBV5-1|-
CASSLIPQDGTGELFF
TGCGCCAGCAGCTTGATCCCCCAGGACGGCACCGGGGAGCTGTTTTTT
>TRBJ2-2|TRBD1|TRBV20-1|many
CSARGQGNTGELFF
TGCAGTGCTAGGGGACAGGGAAACACCGGGGAGCTGTTTTTT
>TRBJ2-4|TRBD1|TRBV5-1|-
CASSHGQGGLIAKNIQYF
TGCGCCAGCAGCCATGGACAGGGGGGCCTTATAGCCAAAAACATTCAGTACTTC
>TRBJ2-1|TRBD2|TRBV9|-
CASSVGASGEQFF
TGTGCCAGCAGCGTAGGTGCTAGCGGGGAGCAGTTCTTC
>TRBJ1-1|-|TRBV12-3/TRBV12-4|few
CASSWAGLGTEAFF
TGTGCCAGCAGTTGGGCAGGGTTGGGCACTGAAGCTTTCTTT
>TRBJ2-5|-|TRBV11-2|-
CASSLRRRQETQYF
TGTGCCAGCAGCTTGCGCCGGAGACAAGAGACCCAGTACTTC
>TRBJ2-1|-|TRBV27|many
CASSLLGKGNEQFF
TGTGCCAGCAGTTTGTTGGGGAAGGGAAATGAGCAGTTCTTC
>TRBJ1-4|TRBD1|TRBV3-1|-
CACSQGGGFVEKLFF
TGTGCCTGCAGCCAAGGAGGGGGCTTTGTAGAAAAACTGTTTTTT
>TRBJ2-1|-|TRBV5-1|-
CASSLENRDPYNEQFF
TGCGCCAGCAGCTTGGAGAACAGGGATCCCTACAATGAGCAGTTCTTC
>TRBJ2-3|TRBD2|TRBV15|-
CATSARLAGDTDTQYF
TGTGCCACCAGCGCCAGACTAGCGGGGGACACAGATACGCAGTATTTT
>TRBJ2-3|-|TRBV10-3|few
CAISPRGDSDTQYF
TGTGCCATCAGTCCGAGGGGCGATTCGGATACGCAGTATTTT
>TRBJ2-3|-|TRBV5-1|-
CASSAEGGVDTQYF
TGCGCCAGCAGTGCAGAGGGGGGCGTGGATACGCAGTATTTT
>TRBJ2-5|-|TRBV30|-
CAWRKTGFQETQYF
TGTGCCTGGAGGAAGACAGGTTTCCAAGAGACCCAGTACTTC